The clone carrying this T cell receptor beta chain appeared a few times. The data derive from a study of T-cell reconstitution after alpha-beta-depleted transplantation in children. The library targeted TCRbeta and was prepared with unique molecular identifiers. TCRdb fed the PCR reads into MiXCR, producing one record per CDR3 protein. The table lists some 400,000 distinct CDR3 sequences, about a fifth of them singletons, with approximately 3.8% in the top ten. The sequence came from a human donor who donated a stem cell graft to a child with acute myeloid leukemia. The sequenced sample was PBMCs from the stem cell graft donor, obtained from the stem cell graft.

Written as DNA, the CDR3 is TGCAGTGCTAGAAAAATTGGGACTAGCGGGATTAATGAGCAGTTCTTC. This sequence encodes CSARKIGTSGINEQFF. The chain recombines TRBV20-1 with TRBJ2-1; 13 positions agree with TRBD2. Germline CDR1 and CDR2: DFQATT and SNEGSKA (reference sequence). The CDR3 is made up of 16 amino acids. V was pared by 2 bases and J by 7 bases, with 8 bases of the junction left unmatched.